Sequencing of this TCR beta chain was carried out in a study of regulatory T cells in long-lasting Graves disease. Regarding the study as a whole: Accuracy may have suffered from the small sample size. Between persistent patients, 2,500 to 3,500 public clonotypes were shared, exceeding the roughly 1,000 shared between new patients.

About this clonotype itself: What it binds is not known.

V was trimmed by 1 base and J by 3 bases, leaving 10 bases between them. The CDR3 totals 15 residues. Germline CDR1 and CDR2: LNHNV and YYDKDF (reference sequence). Described time point: newly diagnosed GD, antithyroid drugs for less than 3 months. Isolated PBMC RNA provided the starting material for the TCR library. Patients with Graves' disease were diagnosed by American Thyroid Association guidelines. Arm-PCR of CDR3 regions and iRepertoire HTBI primers were used to build TCR beta libraries. One entry per CDR3 protein, called by TCRdb with MiXCR from the multiplex PCR reads. The table lists about 400,000 distinct CDR3 sequences, around 15% of them singletons, with roughly 20% in the top ten.

This material consisted of peripheral blood mononuclear cells (PBMCs), taken at new diagnosis, from a patient treated with antithyroid drugs. The gene calls are TRBV15 and TRBJ1-3; tentatively, D is TRBD1 (6 bases). The clonotype was recovered from a female donor with Graves disease. The CDR3 region is CATSRGEGGGNTIYF. For the CDR3, the DNA is TGTGCCACCAGCAGAGGAGAGGGGGGTGGAAACACCATATATTTT.